This TCR beta chain was recorded in a study of blood T cell repertoires in COVID-19. Profiling relied on immunoSEQ multiplex PCR, and the TCRdb table lists in-frame clones only, not all of them. The sample shows over 150,000 clones, around 84% of them seen only once. This clonotype originated in a human donor in a cohort sampled during active COVID-19. Material: peripheral blood.

For the CDR3, the DNA is TGTGCCACCTACGACAGGGGATCTAGACGCGAAAAACTGTTTTTT. Protein product: CATYDRGSRREKLFF. The V gene is TRBV28, the J gene TRBJ1-4; 8 bases align to TRBD1. This CDR3 comprises 15 residues. The V and J ends lost 10 bases and 8 bases, in that order; junction bases with no gene match: 15. CDR1 is MDHEN and CDR2 is SYDVKM in the germline V gene.